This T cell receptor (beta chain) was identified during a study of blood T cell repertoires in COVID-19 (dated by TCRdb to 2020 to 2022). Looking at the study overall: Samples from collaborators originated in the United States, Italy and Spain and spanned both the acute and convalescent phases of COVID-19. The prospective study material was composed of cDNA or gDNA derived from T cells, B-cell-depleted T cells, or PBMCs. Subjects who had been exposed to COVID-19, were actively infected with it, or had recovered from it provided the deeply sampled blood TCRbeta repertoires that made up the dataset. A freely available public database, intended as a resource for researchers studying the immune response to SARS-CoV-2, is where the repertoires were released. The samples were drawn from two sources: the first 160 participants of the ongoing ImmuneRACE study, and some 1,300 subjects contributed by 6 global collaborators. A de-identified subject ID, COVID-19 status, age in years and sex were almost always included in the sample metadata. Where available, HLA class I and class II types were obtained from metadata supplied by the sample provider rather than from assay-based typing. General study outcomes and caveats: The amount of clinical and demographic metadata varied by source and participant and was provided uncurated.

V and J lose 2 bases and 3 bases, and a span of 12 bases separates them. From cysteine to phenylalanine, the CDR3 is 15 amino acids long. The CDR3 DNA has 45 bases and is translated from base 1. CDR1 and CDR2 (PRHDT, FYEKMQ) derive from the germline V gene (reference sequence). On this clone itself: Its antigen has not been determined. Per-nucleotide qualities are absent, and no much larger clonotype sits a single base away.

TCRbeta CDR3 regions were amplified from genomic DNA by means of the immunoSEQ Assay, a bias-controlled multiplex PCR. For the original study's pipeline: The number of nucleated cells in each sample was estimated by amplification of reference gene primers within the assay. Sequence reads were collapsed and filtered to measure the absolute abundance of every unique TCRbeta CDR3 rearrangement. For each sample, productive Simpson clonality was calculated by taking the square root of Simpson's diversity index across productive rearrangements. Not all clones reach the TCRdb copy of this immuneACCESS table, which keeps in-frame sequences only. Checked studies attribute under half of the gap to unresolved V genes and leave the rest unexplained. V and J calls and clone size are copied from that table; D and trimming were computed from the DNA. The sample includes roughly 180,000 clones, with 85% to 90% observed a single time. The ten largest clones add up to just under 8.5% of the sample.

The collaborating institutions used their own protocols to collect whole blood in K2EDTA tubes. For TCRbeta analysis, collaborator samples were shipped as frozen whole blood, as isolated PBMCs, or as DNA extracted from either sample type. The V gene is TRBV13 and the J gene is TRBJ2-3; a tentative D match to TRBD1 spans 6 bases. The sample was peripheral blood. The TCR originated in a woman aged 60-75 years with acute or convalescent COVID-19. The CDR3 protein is CASSLRQGKTDTQYF. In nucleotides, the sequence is TGTGCCAGCAGCTTAAGGCAGGGGAAAACAGATACGCAGTATTTT.